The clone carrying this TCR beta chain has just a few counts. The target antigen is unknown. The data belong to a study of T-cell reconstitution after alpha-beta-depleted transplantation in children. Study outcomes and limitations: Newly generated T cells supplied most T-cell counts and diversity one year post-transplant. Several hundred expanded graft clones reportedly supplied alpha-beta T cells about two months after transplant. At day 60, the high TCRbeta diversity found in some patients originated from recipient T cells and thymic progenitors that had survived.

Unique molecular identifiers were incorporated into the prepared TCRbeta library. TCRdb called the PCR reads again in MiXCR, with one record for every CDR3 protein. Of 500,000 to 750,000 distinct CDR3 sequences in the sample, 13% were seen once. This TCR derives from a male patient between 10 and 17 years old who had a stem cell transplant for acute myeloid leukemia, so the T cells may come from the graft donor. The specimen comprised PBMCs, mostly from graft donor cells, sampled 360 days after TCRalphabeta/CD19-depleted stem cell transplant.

In DNA form, the CDR3 reads TGTGCCAGCACACCTGGGCGGGGACACAATGAGCAGTTCTTC. This translates into CASTPGRGHNEQFF. V and J are TRBV6-1 and TRBJ2-1; D perhaps matches TRBD2 (6 bases). This CDR3 spans 14 amino acids. Germline loops: CDR1 MNHNS, CDR2 SASEGT. V dropped 7 bases and J dropped 5 bases, with 15 bases sitting between them.